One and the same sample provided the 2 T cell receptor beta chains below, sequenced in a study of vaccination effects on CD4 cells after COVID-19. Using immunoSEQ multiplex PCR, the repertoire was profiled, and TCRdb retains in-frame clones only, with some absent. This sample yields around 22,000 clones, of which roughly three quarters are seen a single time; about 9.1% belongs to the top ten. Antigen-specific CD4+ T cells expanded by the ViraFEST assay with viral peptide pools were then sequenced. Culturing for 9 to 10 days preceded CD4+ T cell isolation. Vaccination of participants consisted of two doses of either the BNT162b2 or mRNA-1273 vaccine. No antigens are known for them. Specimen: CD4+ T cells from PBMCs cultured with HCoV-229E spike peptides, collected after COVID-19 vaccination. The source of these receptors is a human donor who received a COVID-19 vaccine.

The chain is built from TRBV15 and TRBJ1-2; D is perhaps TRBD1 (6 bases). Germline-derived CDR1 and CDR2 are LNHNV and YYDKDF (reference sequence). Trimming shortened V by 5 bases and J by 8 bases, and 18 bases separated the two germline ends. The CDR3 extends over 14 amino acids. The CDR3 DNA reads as TGTGCCACCAGCCCTCCGAGAGGGGGATGGGGCTACACCTTC. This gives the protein CATSPPRGGWGYTF.

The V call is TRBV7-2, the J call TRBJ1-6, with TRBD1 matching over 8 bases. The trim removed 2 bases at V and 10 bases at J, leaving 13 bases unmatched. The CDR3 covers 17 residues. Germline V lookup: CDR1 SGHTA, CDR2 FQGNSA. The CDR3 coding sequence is TGTGCCAGCAGCTTAAGGGGGGGAGGGACAGGTCTGTCACCCCTCCACTTT. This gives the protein CASSLRGGGTGLSPLHF. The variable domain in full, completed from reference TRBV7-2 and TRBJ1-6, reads GAGVSQSPSNKVTEKGKDVELRCDPISGHTALYWYRQSLGQGLEFLIYFQGNSAPDKSGLPSDRFSAERTGGSVSTLTIQRTQQEDSAVYLCASSLRGGGTGLSPLHFGNGTRLTVT.